Detailed here is one T cell receptor beta chain. This specimen belongs to a study of blood T cell repertoires in COVID-19. Study as a whole: The study drew acute and convalescent COVID-19 samples from the United States, Italy and Spain. PBMCs, B-cell-depleted T cells, or T cells provided the cDNA or gDNA that made up the material.

In the source study's methods: Estimates of nucleated cell counts were drawn from the amplification of reference gene primers. Using immunoSEQ multiplex PCR, the repertoire was profiled, and TCRdb retains in-frame clones only, with some absent. V, J and clone size derive from that table, while D and trimming were established from the DNA sequence. This sample carries tens of thousands of clones, less than 95% of them seen once, and the ten largest clones take about 3.4%. V shed 1 base, J shed 3 bases, and the junction held 9 bases outside the gene matches. Germline V gene lookup returns CDR1 MDHEN and CDR2 SYDVKM. The CDR3 is 18 residues long.

The sequencing input was peripheral blood. This sequence joins TRBV28 and TRBJ2-2; TRBD1 matches 9 bases. The source is a man in his fifties or sixties with acute or convalescent COVID-19. CDR3 nucleotide sequence: TGTGCCAGCAGTTTATTGGGATTCGGGGACAGGGACACCGGGGAGCTGTTTTTT. This encodes CASSLLGFGDRDTGELFF.